The 14 T cell receptor beta chains given below trace back to one sample, sequenced in a study of shared clonotypes between healthy human individuals. Sequencing was performed with immunoSEQ multiplex PCR; in TCRdb, only in-frame clones are kept and a portion is missing. The sample contains some 2.3 million clones, approximately 95% of which appear only once. Sequenced input: naive CD4+ T cells from PBMCs. Subset noted: CD45RA+ positively selected. The receptors come from a man in his late teens or twenties in good health. Some clones in this sample may be carry-over from other donors' samples.

The V gene is TRBV7-2, the J gene TRBJ1-4; D ambiguous. The CDR3 contains 14 residues. Germline values: CDR1 SGHTA, CDR2 FQGNSA. Trimming removed 6 bases at V and 4 bases at J, with 12 bases between. CDR3 in DNA: TGTGCCAGCAGGACGGTGGGGAGTAATGAAAAACTGTTTTTT. This translates into CASRTVGSNEKLFF.

This chain links TRBV6-6 with TRBJ1-5, with D possibly TRBD1 on 5 matching bases. CDR3 length: 15 amino acids. Germline V gene sequence: CDR1 MNHNY, CDR2 SVGAGI (reference sequence). V lost 4 bases to trimming and J lost 3 bases, with 13 bases between them. CDR3 DNA: TGTGCCAGCAGTTCGCAATGGGGGTACAATCAGCCCCAGCATTTT. Protein product: CASSSQWGYNQPQHF.

The chain has TRBV9 and TRBJ2-1, with 13 nucleotides matching TRBD2. The CDR3 spans 15 residues. Per the germline V gene, CDR1 is SGDLS and CDR2 is YYNGEE. After removal of 4 bases from V and 7 bases from J, the junction contained 5 bases not matched to a gene. CDR3: CASSNQGLAGNEQFF. The CDR3 DNA sequence: TGTGCCAGCAGCAACCAGGGACTAGCGGGAAATGAGCAGTTCTTC.

This clone was observed a few times. This chain connects TRBV5-4 to TRBJ2-7; no definite D call. Germline V gene data show CDR1 as SGHNT and CDR2 as YYREEE (reference sequence). V was trimmed by 0 bases and J by 5 bases, leaving 3 bases between them. This CDR3 contains 11 residues. The CDR3 is CASSLANEQYF. The DNA of the CDR3 is TGTGCCAGCAGCTTGGCCAACGAGCAGTACTTC.

The chain is built from TRBV11-3 and TRBJ2-2; D not certain. This CDR3 comprises 13 residues. Deletions cut 2 bases from V and 5 bases from J, with 6 bases between. Germline CDR1 reads SGHNT; CDR2 reads YENEEA. This CDR3 reads CASSLPETGELFF. DNA of the CDR3: TGTGCCAGCAGCTTACCTGAAACCGGGGAGCTGTTTTTT.

This clone came up once. This chain connects TRBV19 to TRBJ2-1, with D perhaps TRBD2 (6 bases). The germline gives CDR1 LNHDA, CDR2 SQIVND (reference sequence). The CDR3 is 13 amino acids. V was clipped by 3 bases and J by 9 bases, with 12 bases between them. The CDR3 nucleotides read TGTGCCAGTAGTATTCCGGGAGTTGCTGAGCAGTTCTTC. Translating it yields CASSIPGVAEQFF.

The chain uses TRBV19 and TRBJ1-2, with a possible D match to TRBD1 (5 bases). CDR3 length: 15 residues. The V end was cut by 3 bases, the J end by 7 bases, with 18 bases between. Germline lookup yields CDR1 LNHDA and CDR2 SQIVND (reference sequence). In DNA, the CDR3 is TGTGCCAGTAGTATCTCCCCCTTCATTCAGGGTGGCTACACCTTC. It is translated as CASSISPFIQGGYTF.

This clone was observed a few times. This chain connects TRBV6-1 to TRBJ1-1; 7 nucleotides align to TRBD1. V lost 5 bases to trimming and J lost 6 bases; unmatched junction nucleotides: 6. Germline CDR1 is MNHNS and CDR2 is SASEGT. The CDR3 is 13 amino acids. The CDR3, as DNA: TGTGCCAGCAGTCTAGACAGGGCTGCTGAAGCTTTCTTT. As protein: CASSLDRAAEAFF.

Notes on this clone: This sample also contains other DNA sequences that code for the same CDR3. The chain combines TRBV9 with TRBJ1-3, with TRBD1 matching 7 bases. The length of the CDR3 is 14 residues. V trimming: 4 bases; J trimming: 4 bases; junction bases outside the gene matches: 5. The V gene's germline CDR1 is SGDLS and CDR2 YYNGEE. CDR3 nucleotide sequence: TGTGCCAGCAGCCCTGGGACAGAAGGAAACACCATATATTTT. Translated, it gives CASSPGTEGNTIYF.

V gene TRBV6-5 combines with J gene TRBJ2-1; 8 bases match TRBD1. This CDR3 comprises 16 residues. In germline, CDR1 is MNHEY, CDR2 SVGAGI. Trimming cost V 2 bases and J 7 bases; bases outside gene matches: 10. The CDR3 region is CASSYGADRVRNEQFF. The CDR3 bases are TGTGCCAGCAGTTACGGAGCGGACAGGGTGAGGAATGAGCAGTTCTTC.

Turning to this clone: The junction departs from germline at one end; a sequencing error may be responsible. This chain links TRBV10-1 with TRBJ1-5; 8 bases agree with TRBD1. In germline, CDR1 is WNHNN, CDR2 SYGVQD (reference sequence). The CDR3 spans 13 residues. CDR3 region: CAGRGRGNQPQHF. In DNA form, the CDR3 reads TGCGCCGGCAGGGGGCGAGGCAATCAGCCCCAGCATTTT.

The rearrangement links TRBV30 to TRBJ2-5, with 9 bases lining up with TRBD2. The last part of the DNA fits TRBJ2-7 better; the J call may be wrong. CDR1 and CDR2 from the germline V gene are GTSNPN and SVGIG (reference sequence). CDR3 length equals 16 residues. Here the CDR3 reads CAWSMTTSGLSYEQYF. Here the CDR3 DNA reads TGTGCCTGGAGTATGACAACTAGCGGGTTATCCTACGAGCAGTACTTC.

J is TRBJ1-4 and V is TRBV7-9; TRBD1 might be the D (5 bases). V lost 6 bases and J 7 bases, leaving 9 bases between the germline ends. The germline V gene encodes CDR1 SEHNR and CDR2 FQNEAQ (reference sequence). There are 12 residues in the CDR3. CDR3 protein: CASRSDSEKLFF. In DNA form, the CDR3 reads TGTGCCAGCAGATCAGACAGTGAAAAACTGTTTTTT.

The J gene is TRBJ1-6, the V gene TRBV21-1. TRBV21-1 is termed a pseudogene. The CDR3 extends over 16 amino acids. Here the CDR3 reads CASSIGAGRGNSPLHF. DNA of the CDR3: TGTGCCAGCAGCATTGGGGCGGGCAGAGGGAATTCACCCCTCCACTTT.